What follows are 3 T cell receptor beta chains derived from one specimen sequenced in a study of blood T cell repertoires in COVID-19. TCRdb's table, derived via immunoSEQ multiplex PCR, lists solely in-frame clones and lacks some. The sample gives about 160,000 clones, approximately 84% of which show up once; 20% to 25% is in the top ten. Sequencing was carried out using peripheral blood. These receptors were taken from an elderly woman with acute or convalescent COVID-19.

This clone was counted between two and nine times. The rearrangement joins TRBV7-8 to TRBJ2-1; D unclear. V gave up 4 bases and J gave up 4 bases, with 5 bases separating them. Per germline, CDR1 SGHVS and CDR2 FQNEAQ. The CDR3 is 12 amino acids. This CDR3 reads CASSSYYNEQFF. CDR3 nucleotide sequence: TGTGCCAGCAGCTCCTATTACAATGAGCAGTTCTTC.

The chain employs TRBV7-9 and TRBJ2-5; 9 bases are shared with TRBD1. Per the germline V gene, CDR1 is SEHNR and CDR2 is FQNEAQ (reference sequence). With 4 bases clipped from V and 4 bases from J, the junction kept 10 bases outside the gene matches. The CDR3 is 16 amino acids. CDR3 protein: CASSYPGQGTGETQYF. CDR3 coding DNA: TGTGCCAGCAGCTATCCGGGACAGGGCACGGGAGAGACCCAGTACTTC.

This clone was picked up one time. The CDR3 loop reads CASSSTQRSYGYTF. CDR3 nucleotide sequence: TGTGCCAGCAGCTCAACTCAGCGGAGCTATGGCTACACCTTC. The chain links TRBV13 to TRBJ1-2; D is unresolved. The V gene lost 4 bases and the J gene lost 4 bases, with 13 bases spanning the gap. Germline V gene lookup returns CDR1 PRHDT and CDR2 FYEKMQ (reference sequence). This CDR3 spans 14 amino acids. The full variable domain, completed using reference TRBV13 and TRBJ1-2, is AAGVIQSPRHLIKEKRETATLKCYPIPRHDTVYWYQQGPGQDPQFLISFYEKMQSDKGSIPDRFSAQQFSDYHSELNMSSLELGDSALYFCASSSTQRSYGYTFGSGTRLTVV.